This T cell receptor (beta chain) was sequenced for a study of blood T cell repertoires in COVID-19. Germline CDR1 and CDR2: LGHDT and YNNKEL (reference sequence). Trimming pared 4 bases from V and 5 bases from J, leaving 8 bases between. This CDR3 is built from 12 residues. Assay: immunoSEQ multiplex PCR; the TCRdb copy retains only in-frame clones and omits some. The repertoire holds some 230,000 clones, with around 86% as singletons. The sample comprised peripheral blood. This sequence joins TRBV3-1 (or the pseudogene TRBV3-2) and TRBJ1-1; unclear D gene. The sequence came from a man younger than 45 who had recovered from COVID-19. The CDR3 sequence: CASSLGNTEAFF. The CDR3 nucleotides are TGTGCCAGCAGCCTCGGGAATACTGAAGCTTTCTTT.